This TCR beta chain appears in the sequencing data of a study of OX40 agonist ivuxolimab in advanced cancers. On the study more broadly: Those treated in dose escalation had hepatocellular carcinoma, melanoma, renal cell cancer or head and neck cancer. The study's findings and limits: CD8+ T cells showed, on average, more clonal expansion than CD4+ cells.

The CDR3 length is 15 residues. The ends were cut back, 6 bases at V and 7 bases at J, with 16 bases in the middle. Germline V gives CDR1 SNHLY, CDR2 FYNNEI. The table came from immunoSEQ multiplex PCR; TCRdb's copy has only in-frame clones and leaves some out. The table shows tens of thousands of clones, with about 86% occurring only once. Of note for this clone: Its antigen is not identified.

The material sequenced was CD4+ or CD8+ T cells sorted from blood, taken in a trial of the OX40 agonist ivuxolimab. This TCR derives from an adult with an advanced solid tumor such as melanoma, head and neck, liver or kidney cancer. The chain is built from TRBV2 and TRBJ1-6; D is unresolved. CDR3 loop: CASRSEDGKNSPLHF. CDR3 in DNA: TGTGCCAGCAGATCGGAAGACGGGAAGAATTCACCCCTCCACTTT.